The rows below give T cell receptor beta chains drawn from one sample of a study of OX40 agonist ivuxolimab in advanced cancers. TCRdb keeps only in-frame clones here, not all; method: immunoSEQ multiplex PCR. The sample carries fewer than 90,000 clones, roughly nine tenths recorded once. The sequencing used CD4+ or CD8+ T cells sorted from blood, collected in a trial of the OX40 agonist ivuxolimab. These receptors were taken from an adult with an advanced solid tumor such as melanoma, head and neck, liver or kidney cancer. CDR3s include the opening cysteine and the closing phenylalanine or tryptophan. The D gene is left open where the match is weak. Clone size is not always given. Where it is, it says once, few, many or a class for expanded clones.

V	D	J	size	DNA	CDR3
TRBV5-4	.	TRBJ2-4	.	TGTGCCAGCAGCTTGGGAAGGTCAGCCAAAAACATTCAGTACTTC	CASSLGRSAKNIQYF
TRBV6-5	.	TRBJ2-1	.	TGTGCCAGCAGTGGTCCCTGGGGACACAATGAGCAGTTCTTC	CASSGPWGHNEQFF
TRBV25-1	.	TRBJ1-6	.	TGTGCCAGCAGTGACACTCAGGGTTATAATTCACCCCTCCACTTT	CASSDTQGYNSPLHF
TRBV7-9	.	TRBJ1-1	.	TGTGCCAGCACGATGAACACTGAAGCTTTCTTT	CASTMNTEAFF
TRBV4-1	TRBD2	TRBJ2-4	once	TGCGCCAGCAGCCAACCTGGGAGGGCCTTTGGAAACATTCAGTACTTC	CASSQPGRAFGNIQYF
TRBV11-3	.	TRBJ2-7	.	TGTGCCAGCAGCTTAGAGAAGGGAGGGGGAACCTACGAGCAGTACTTC	CASSLEKGGGTYEQYF
TRBV6-5	.	TRBJ1-2	few	TGTGCCAGCAGTTACTCGGGCCGGTGGGGAAGTGGCTACACCTTC	CASSYSGRWGSGYTF
TRBV6-5	.	TRBJ1-4	.	TGTGCCAGCAGCACCCAGACAGTCCCCGGGGAAAAACTGTTTTTT	CASSTQTVPGEKLFF
TRBV27	TRBD1	TRBJ2-7	.	TGTGCCAGCAGTATTCGACCGGGACAGGGCTCCGAGCAGTACTTC	CASSIRPGQGSEQYF
TRBV6-1	TRBD1	TRBJ2-2	.	TGTGCCAGCAGTGAACGGACAGGGCTTGTCGACACCGGGGAGCTGTTTTTT	CASSERTGLVDTGELFF
TRBV5-1	.	TRBJ2-1	.	TGCGCCAGCAGCTTGCAGCAGGGGCTCAACAATGAGCAGTTCTTC	CASSLQQGLNNEQFF
TRBV9	.	TRBJ2-3	.	TGTGCCAGCAGCCCTCGGACAGATACGCAGTATTTT	CASSPRTDTQYF
TRBV15	TRBD1	TRBJ1-1	.	TGTGCCACCAGCGGACAGGGTTTTGCTGAAGCTTTCTTT	CATSGQGFAEAFF
TRBV11-2	.	TRBJ2-4	.	TGTGCCAGCAGCTTTAACCCGGGGCAAAACATTCAGTACTTC	CASSFNPGQNIQYF
TRBV7-2	TRBD2	TRBJ2-1	.	TGTGCCAGCAGCTTAGTAGCGGGGGGGGTCAATGAGCAGTTCTTC	CASSLVAGGVNEQFF
TRBV5-1	.	TRBJ2-1	once	TGCGCCAGCAGGACAGCCGGGTTCGGGGAGCAGTTCTTC	CASRTAGFGEQFF
TRBV10-3	TRBD1	TRBJ1-4	.	TGTGCCATCAGAGAGGGGGCGGATGAAAAACTGTTTTTT	CAIREGADEKLFF
TRBV21-1	.	TRBJ2-7	.	TGTGCCAGCAGCAAAGGCGAAGGGGATAGATCCTACGAGCAGTACTTC	CASSKGEGDRSYEQYF
TRBV28	TRBD2	TRBJ2-7	few	TGTGCCAGCGGAAATCTAGCGGGTCGCCTTTCCTACGAGCAGTACTTC	CASGNLAGRLSYEQYF
TRBV2	.	TRBJ2-2	.	TGTGCCAGTGGAGAGAGGGAGCTGTTTTTT	CASGERELFF
TRBV10-3	.	TRBJ1-6	.	TGTGCCATCAGTGATTCCGGGGGCGTTTCACCCCTCCACTTT	CAISDSGGVSPLHF
TRBV5-4	TRBD2	TRBJ2-3	.	TGTGCCAGCAGCTTGGTCGTAGCGGGGAGAGATACGCAGTATTTT	CASSLVVAGRDTQYF
TRBV10-3	.	TRBJ2-4	.	TGTGCCATCAGTGAAGGGGGGAATAAGGCCAAAAACATTCAGTACTTC	CAISEGGNKAKNIQYF
TRBV5-1	TRBD1	TRBJ1-2	.	TGCGCCAGCAGCCCCGGGACAGCCGCTACAGGCTACACCTTC	CASSPGTAATGYTF
TRBV5-6	TRBD1	TRBJ2-1	few	TGTGCCAGCAGTACCGGGACAGGGATAGGCGATGAGCAGTTCTTC	CASSTGTGIGDEQFF
TRBV21-1	.	TRBJ2-5	.	TGTGCCGGTCCGAGATCGCTAGCGGGAGACCGTCCCGAGACCCAGTACTTC	CAGPRSLAGDRPETQYF
TRBV28	.	TRBJ1-5	.	TGTGCCAGCGGAGGGGGAGTCAATCAGCCCCAGCATTTT	CASGGGVNQPQHF
TRBV10-2	TRBD2	TRBJ2-7	.	TGCGCCAGCAGTGGTTCGCTAGCGGGCCGTTACTCCTCCTACGAGCAGTACTTC	CASSGSLAGRYSSYEQYF
TRBV30	.	TRBJ1-4	.	TGTGCCTGGAGTGTTGGAGGCTCTCGGGAAAAACTGTTTTTT	CAWSVGGSREKLFF
TRBV7-3	.	TRBJ2-2	.	TGTGCCAGCAGCTTAGGACAGACCACCGGGGAGCTGTTTTTT	CASSLGQTTGELFF
TRBV28	.	TRBJ1-5	.	TGTGCCAGCAGCCCCGACGGTGTTCAGCCCCAGCATTTT	CASSPDGVQPQHF
TRBV11-2	TRBD1	TRBJ2-7	.	TGTGCCAGCAGCCGGGACAGGGGGCCTACTTACGAGCAGTACTTC	CASSRDRGPTYEQYF
TRBV18	.	TRBJ2-7	once	TGTGCCAGCTCACCCCGCCGGGAACCCTACGAGCAGTACTTC	CASSPRREPYEQYF
TRBV4-2	.	TRBJ2-7	.	TGTGCCAGCAGCCAAGATCAGTATGGAAAATACGAGCAGTACTTC	CASSQDQYGKYEQYF
TRBV5-6	TRBD1	TRBJ1-2	.	TGTGCCAGCAGCTCGACAGGGATTATTGGCTACACCTTC	CASSSTGIIGYTF
TRBV19	.	TRBJ1-5	.	TGTGCCAGTAGTGGGGCTAGGTCCGGAGTCCGAATGGGAAGCAATCAGCCCCAGCATTTT	CASSGARSGVRMGSNQPQHF
TRBV5-1	TRBD2	TRBJ2-2	.	TGCGCCAGCAGCTTGGATGGTGTAGCGGGCCGCACCGGGGAGCTGTTTTTT	CASSLDGVAGRTGELFF
TRBV30	.	TRBJ1-4	.	TGTGCCTGGAGAGCTAGCCGAGCTGAAAAACTGTTTTTT	CAWRASRAEKLFF
TRBV5-1	.	TRBJ2-7	.	TGCGCCAGCAGCCCGCGGACGGATGCCTACGAGCAGTACTTC	CASSPRTDAYEQYF
TRBV28	TRBD1	TRBJ2-4	.	TGTGCCAGCAGTTTAGGGGACAGGGGGGGCATTCAGTACTTC	CASSLGDRGGIQYF
TRBV7-8	TRBD1	TRBJ2-7	.	TGTGCCAGCAGCTTATTACAGGGGGGCTACGAGCAGTACTTC	CASSLLQGGYEQYF
TRBV11-2	TRBD2	TRBJ2-1	.	TGTGCCAGCAGCTTAACGGGACTAGCGCTTAATGAGCAGTTCTTC	CASSLTGLALNEQFF
TRBV6-5	TRBD2	TRBJ2-7	.	TGTGCCAGCAGTTACAGGGTTAGCGGGAGATACGAGCAGTACTTC	CASSYRVSGRYEQYF
TRBV7-9	TRBD1	TRBJ2-5	.	TGTGCCAGCAGCTCGACAGGGGTATCAGAGACCCAGTACTTC	CASSSTGVSETQYF
TRBV4-1	TRBD1	TRBJ1-1	.	TGCGCCAGCAGCCAAGAGGGGACAGGGAGAACTGAAGCTTTCTTT	CASSQEGTGRTEAFF
TRBV7-7	.	TRBJ2-5	.	TGTGCTAGCAGCTCGTGGGGGCGGGAGACCCAGTACTTC	CASSSWGRETQYF
TRBV5-4	TRBD2	TRBJ2-5	.	TGTGCCAGCAGCCCTACTGGCGGGAGGGGGGAGACCCAGTACTTC	CASSPTGGRGETQYF
TRBV6-1	TRBD1	TRBJ2-1	.	TGTGCCAGCAGTGAAGGGACAGGCCGCGGATACCCCCAGTTCTTC	CASSEGTGRGYPQFF
TRBV4-2	.	TRBJ1-4	.	TGTGCCAGCAGCCAAGAGCACAGGAATGAAAAACTGTTTTTT	CASSQEHRNEKLFF
TRBV2	.	TRBJ2-3	.	TGTGCCAGCAGTGACACCGCGGGGGATACGCAGTATTTT	CASSDTAGDTQYF
TRBV7-2	.	TRBJ2-1	.	TGTGCCAGCAGCTCGTGGGGGTATGAGCAGTTCTTC	CASSSWGYEQFF
TRBV19	.	TRBJ1-5	.	TGTGCCAGCCTCCTGGGGGGAAGCAATCAGCCCCAGCATTTT	CASLLGGSNQPQHF
TRBV6-1	.	TRBJ1-4	.	TGTGCCAGCAGTGAACTTAACAGCAATGAAAAACTGTTTTTT	CASSELNSNEKLFF
TRBV27	.	TRBJ1-4	.	TGTGCCAGCATGCCATGGGGCGTTGGGGAAAAACTGTTTTTT	CASMPWGVGEKLFF